The clone carrying this T cell receptor (beta chain) was detected many times. The antigen remains unidentified. V was cut by 4 bases and J by 4 bases, with 11 bases left in between. The CDR3 consists of 14 residues. CDR1 SGHRS and CDR2 YFSETQ come from the germline V gene. The data were obtained in a study of T cells in Graves' hyperthyroidism and ophthalmopathy. Study-wide results and caveats: In simple terms, a model built on 13 V-J features told ophthalmopathy apart from stable hyperthyroidism. Ophthalmopathy was model-predicted a median about six months pre-onset.

Amplified TCR beta CDR3 regions came from RNA transcripts. A set of HTBI primers served as the primers for a first-round RT-PCR of the TCR CDR3. MiXCR, applied by TCRdb to the multiplex PCR reads, yields one record per CDR3 protein. This table has some 50,000 distinct CDR3 sequences, approximately 50% appearing once. The clonotype comes from a man younger than 30 with Graves' hyperthyroidism. What was sequenced was peripheral blood or thyroid tissue (not recorded which). V and J are TRBV5-1 and TRBJ2-2; D could derive from TRBD1 or TRBD2 (5 bases each). The CDR3 region is CASSPGRPTGELFF. The CDR3 DNA follows: TGCGCCAGCAGCCCGGGACGCCCCACCGGGGAGCTGTTTTTT.